These T cell receptor beta chains were read from a single sample in a study of T cell responses to AZD1222 COVID-19 vaccine. Method: immunoSEQ multiplex PCR; TCRdb's copy keeps in-frame clones and lacks some. The sample shows approximately 150,000 clones, roughly nine tenths of them seen only once. The specimen comprised peripheral blood, sampled 28 days after the second AZD1222 dose. Every receptor here comes from an adult who received the AZD1222 COVID-19 vaccine. Both conserved end residues are part of each CDR3. D genes are given only for firm matches. Expanded clones are given a class, and other clones once, few, many or no size at all.

cdr3_aa cdr3_nt d_call j_call v_call clone_size cdr3_length
CASSPGGGGSYNEQFF TGTGCCAGCAGTCCTGGCGGAGGGGGGTCCTACAATGAGCAGTTCTTC . TRBJ2-1 TRBV5-6 . 16
CASSPPHRDSPLHF TGTGCCAGCTCACCACCGCACAGGGACTCACCCCTCCACTTT . TRBJ1-6 TRBV18 . 14
CAIRTPSEDTEAFF TGTGCCATCAGGACCCCCTCGGAGGACACTGAAGCTTTCTTT . TRBJ1-1 TRBV10-3 . 14
CASSFGAGDSPLHF TGTGCCAGCAGTTTCGGGGCAGGGGATTCACCCCTCCACTTT . TRBJ1-6 TRBV27 . 14
CASSLLAGKEAQYF TGCGCCAGCAGCTTACTAGCGGGGAAGGAGGCCCAGTACTTC TRBD2 TRBJ2-5 TRBV5-1 . 14
CASSLAQGSYNEQFF TGTGCCAGCAGCTTAGCGCAAGGGTCCTACAATGAGCAGTTCTTC . TRBJ2-1 TRBV7-2 . 15
CSVESRGLYGFSTGELFF TGCAGCGTTGAAAGCAGGGGGTTATACGGTTTTAGCACCGGGGAGCTGTTTTTT TRBD1 TRBJ2-2 TRBV29-1 few 18
CASSAGGVQPQHF TGTGCCAGCAGCGCGGGGGGGGTACAGCCCCAGCATTTT . TRBJ1-5 TRBV2 . 13
CASSVRTGDYEQYF TGTGCCAGCAGCGTAAGGACAGGAGACTACGAGCAGTACTTC TRBD1 TRBJ2-7 TRBV9 . 14
CSVRGVETQYF TGCAGCGTCCGCGGGGTTGAGACCCAGTACTTC . TRBJ2-5 TRBV29-1 . 11
CASSIRWVRSVTEAFF TGTGCCAGTAGTATACGGTGGGTTCGGAGCGTCACTGAAGCTTTCTTT . TRBJ1-1 TRBV19 . 16
CASSLAPGGAFF TGCGCCAGCAGCTTGGCGCCGGGGGGAGCTTTCTTT . TRBJ1-1 TRBV5-1 once 12
CASSLSGGASYEQYF TGTGCCAGTAGTCTTAGCGGGGGTGCTTCCTACGAGCAGTACTTC TRBD2 TRBJ2-7 TRBV19 once 15
CASSQELGFSNQPQHF TGCGCCAGCAGCCAAGAGTTAGGGTTTAGCAATCAGCCCCAGCATTTT . TRBJ1-5 TRBV4-3 . 16
CASSTGHRVGGYTF TGTGCCAGCAGCACCGGACACAGGGTCGGAGGCTACACCTTC . TRBJ1-2 TRBV21-1 . 14
CASSLVGQAVFF TGTGCCAGTAGTTTGGTGGGACAGGCCGTATTCTTC TRBD1 TRBJ2-1 TRBV19 once 12
CASSLYRVGYEQYF TGTGCCAGCAGCTTATATCGAGTGGGCTACGAGCAGTACTTC . TRBJ2-7 TRBV7-9 . 14
CASSIDLAGGETDTQYF TGTGCCAGTAGTATAGATCTTGCTGGGGGTGAGACAGATACGCAGTATTTT . TRBJ2-3 TRBV19 . 17
CASSLSGQGAYEQYF TGTGCCAGTAGCCTTAGTGGACAGGGAGCCTACGAGCAGTACTTC TRBD1 TRBJ2-7 TRBV19 . 15
CASSPGSDTQYF TGCGCCAGCAGCCCGGGGAGCGATACGCAGTATTTT . TRBJ2-3 TRBV5-1 once 12
CASSLTPSSGGTILTDTQYF TGTGCCAGCAGCCTTACTCCTTCTAGCGGGGGGACCATTCTCACAGATACGCAGTATTTT TRBD2 TRBJ2-3 TRBV3-1/TRBV3-2 . 20
CASSYVYRGRRTEAFF TGTGCCAGCAGTTACGTGTACAGGGGGCGACGGACTGAAGCTTTCTTT TRBD1 TRBJ1-1 TRBV6-5 . 16